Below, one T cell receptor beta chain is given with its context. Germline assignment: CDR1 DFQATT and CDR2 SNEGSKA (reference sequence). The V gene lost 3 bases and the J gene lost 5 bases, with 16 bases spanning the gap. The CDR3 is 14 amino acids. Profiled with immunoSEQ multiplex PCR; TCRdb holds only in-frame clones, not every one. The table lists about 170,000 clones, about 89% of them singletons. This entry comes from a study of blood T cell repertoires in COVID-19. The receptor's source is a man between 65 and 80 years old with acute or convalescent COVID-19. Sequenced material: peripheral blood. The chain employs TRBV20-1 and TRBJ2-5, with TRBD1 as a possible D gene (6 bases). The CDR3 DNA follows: TGCAGTGCTAGTCCAGGGGCTAGGGGGGAGACCCAGTACTTC. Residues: CSASPGARGETQYF.